This TCR beta chain was retrieved from a study of CD8 T cells in ankylosing spondylitis. Overall study findings and caveats: A CD8+ phenotype characterized the disease-linked clones, which were relatively rare in peripheral blood.

TCRdb re-called the 5' RACE reads through MiXCR, storing one row per CDR3 protein. The data show approximately 350,000 distinct CDR3 sequences, roughly 14% seen once. Details on this clonotype: What it binds is not known.

Sequencing was carried out using blood, either unsorted or a sorted T cell fraction (not recorded which). This sequence was found in a male donor with ankylosing spondylitis or in good health (not recorded which).

The CDR3, as DNA: TGTGCCAGCAGTTTAAAGAGAAACACCGGGGAGCTGTTTTTT. This encodes CASSLKRNTGELFF. This chain uses TRBV27 with TRBJ2-2, with no clear D. The germline V and J ends were trimmed by 2 bases and 2 bases, with 6 bases remaining between them. Germline V gives CDR1 MNHEY, CDR2 SMNVEV (reference sequence). There are 14 residues in the CDR3.